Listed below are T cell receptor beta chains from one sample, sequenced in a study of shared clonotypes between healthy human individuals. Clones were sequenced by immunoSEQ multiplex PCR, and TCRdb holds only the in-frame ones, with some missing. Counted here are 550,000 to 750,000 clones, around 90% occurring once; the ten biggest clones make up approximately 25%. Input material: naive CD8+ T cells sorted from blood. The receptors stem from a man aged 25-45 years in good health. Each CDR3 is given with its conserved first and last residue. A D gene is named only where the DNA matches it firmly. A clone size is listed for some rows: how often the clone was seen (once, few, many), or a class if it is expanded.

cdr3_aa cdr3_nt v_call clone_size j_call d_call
CASSQDGGPSTDTQYF TGCGCCAGCAGCCAAGATGGAGGCCCAAGCACAGATACGCAGTATTTT TRBV4-3 NA TRBJ2-3 NA
CASSQQGRRDEQYF TGCGCCAGCAGCCAACAGGGGCGAAGGGACGAGCAGTACTTC TRBV4-1 NA TRBJ2-7 NA
CASSLVGSLSGANVLTF TGTGCCAGCAGTTTAGTCGGGAGCTTGTCTGGGGCCAACGTCCTGACTTTC TRBV28 NA TRBJ2-6 NA
CASSQDSGSISYEQYF TGTGCCAGCAGCCAGGATAGCGGGAGTATCTCCTACGAGCAGTACTTC TRBV4-2 NA TRBJ2-7 TRBD2
CASSLAAEGTGFYEQYF TGTGCCAGCAGCTTAGCCGCAGAGGGGACAGGGTTCTACGAGCAGTACTTC TRBV11-1 NA TRBJ2-7 TRBD1
CASSQTEIGIYEQYF TGCGCCAGCAGCCAGACCGAGATAGGCATCTACGAGCAGTACTTC TRBV4-1 NA TRBJ2-7 NA
CASSHRGLAGVNTGELFF TGTGCCAGCAGTCATCGCGGACTAGCGGGAGTAAACACCGGGGAGCTGTTTTTT TRBV27 NA TRBJ2-2 TRBD2
CASGKGLAGSGELFF TGTGCCAGCGGCAAAGGGCTAGCGGGATCGGGGGAGCTGTTTTTT TRBV2 NA TRBJ2-2 TRBD2
CASSATGLAGSYEQYF TGTGCCAGCAGTGCGACGGGACTAGCGGGAAGCTACGAGCAGTACTTC TRBV11-3 NA TRBJ2-7 TRBD2
CASSSLYGTDTQYF TGCGCCAGCAGTAGTCTTTACGGCACAGATACGCAGTATTTT TRBV4-1 once TRBJ2-3 NA
CSAGREGLYNEQFF TGCAGCGCAGGGCGGGAGGGCCTTTACAATGAGCAGTTCTTC TRBV29-1 NA TRBJ2-1 TRBD2
CASSLRPYRTSGGNNEQFF TGTGCCAGCAGTTTACGCCCCTACAGGACTAGCGGGGGAAACAATGAGCAGTTCTTC TRBV28 NA TRBJ2-1 TRBD2
CASSSSGSSYNEQFF TGCGCCAGCAGCAGCTCGGGCAGCTCCTACAATGAGCAGTTCTTC TRBV4-1 NA TRBJ2-1 NA
CASSLWFQETQYF TGTGCCAGCAGCTTGTGGTTTCAAGAGACCCAGTACTTC TRBV5-4 NA TRBJ2-5 NA
CASSLALDGDTEAFF TGTGCCAGCAGCTTAGCGTTGGACGGCGACACTGAAGCTTTCTTT TRBV13 once TRBJ1-1 NA
CASSVTGLGDQPQHF TGTGCCAGCAGTGTTACAGGGCTGGGTGATCAGCCCCAGCATTTT TRBV2 NA TRBJ1-5 NA
CSVVWLNTEAFF TGCAGCGTGGTATGGTTAAACACTGAAGCTTTCTTT TRBV29-1 NA TRBJ1-1 NA
CASSSPDAWPHYGYTF TGTGCCAGCAGTTCCCCCGATGCCTGGCCTCACTATGGCTACACCTTC TRBV28 NA TRBJ1-2 NA
CASSPRGSPNEKLFF TGTGCCAGCAGCCCGCGGGGGTCACCTAATGAAAAACTGTTTTTT TRBV7-8 NA TRBJ1-4 NA
CASSEYEDNYEQYF TGTGCCAGCAGTGAGTACGAGGACAACTACGAGCAGTACTTC TRBV2 NA TRBJ2-7 NA
CASSSSGWTEAFF TGTGCCAGCAGCTCTTCAGGGTGGACTGAAGCTTTCTTT TRBV11-2 NA TRBJ1-1 NA
CASSIHFQFSGANVLTF TGTGCCAGTAGTATCCATTTCCAGTTCTCTGGGGCCAACGTCCTGACTTTC TRBV19 once TRBJ2-6 NA
CASSQDLGQMNTEAFF TGCGCCAGCAGCCAAGATTTGGGGCAAATGAACACTGAAGCTTTCTTT TRBV4-3 NA TRBJ1-1 NA
CASSTGTVEQFF TGTGCCAGCAGTACCGGGACAGTAGAGCAGTTCTTC TRBV6-6 once TRBJ2-1 TRBD1
CSVHAAGYEQYF TGCAGCGTTCACGCGGCGGGGTACGAGCAGTACTTC TRBV29-1 NA TRBJ2-7 NA
CATSSRTGRQPQHF TGTGCCACCAGCAGTCGTACAGGGAGACAGCCCCAGCATTTT TRBV15 NA TRBJ1-5 NA
CASSFLPDTAGGPKSYEQYF TGTGCCAGCAGCTTCCTCCCTGATACAGCGGGAGGGCCGAAGTCCTACGAGCAGTACTTC TRBV7-8 few TRBJ2-7 TRBD2
CASSPRGNQNTEAFF TGTGCCAGCAGTCCGAGGGGGAACCAAAACACTGAAGCTTTCTTT TRBV27 NA TRBJ1-1 NA
CASSLLTSEKYEQYF TGTGCCAGCAGCTTGTTGACTAGCGAGAAGTACGAGCAGTACTTC TRBV7-9 few TRBJ2-7 TRBD2
CASSIGTGSYEQYF TGCGCCAGCAGCATAGGGACAGGCTCCTACGAGCAGTACTTC TRBV5-1 once TRBJ2-7 TRBD1
CATSRPFSGNTEAFF TGTGCCACCAGCAGACCCTTCAGCGGGAACACTGAAGCTTTCTTT TRBV15 NA TRBJ1-1 NA
CASSLSFGRETQYF TGTGCCAGCAGTTTATCATTTGGGCGGGAGACCCAGTACTTC TRBV27 NA TRBJ2-5 NA
CASSQVSGRSSYNEQFF TGCGCCAGCAGCCAGGTATCCGGGAGAAGCTCCTACAATGAGCAGTTCTTC TRBV4-1 NA TRBJ2-1 NA
CASSQVSGELFF TGCGCCAGCAGCCAAGTCTCCGGGGAGCTGTTTTTT TRBV4-1 NA TRBJ2-2 NA
CASSKSKLYGYTF TGTGCCAGCAGTAAGAGCAAACTCTATGGCTACACCTTC TRBV27 NA TRBJ1-2 NA
CASSQAGGPTDTQYF TGCGCCAGCAGCCAAGCGGGAGGGCCGACAGATACGCAGTATTTT TRBV4-3 few TRBJ2-3 TRBD2
CSADRDGDEQFF TGCAGCGCTGACAGGGATGGGGATGAGCAGTTCTTC TRBV29-1 NA TRBJ2-1 TRBD1
CASSFVGSSYEQYF TGTGCCAGCAGTTTTGTGGGTTCGTCCTACGAGCAGTACTTC TRBV28 NA TRBJ2-7 NA
CASSLSVRVTNEQFF TGTGCCAGCAGTTTGAGCGTGAGGGTGACCAATGAGCAGTTCTTC TRBV27 NA TRBJ2-1 NA
CASSGRVRGPYNEQFF TGTGCCAGTAGTGGCCGGGTTCGCGGCCCATACAATGAGCAGTTCTTC TRBV19 NA TRBJ2-1 NA
CASSILASGMDEQFF TGTGCCAGTAGTATACTGGCTAGCGGGATGGATGAGCAGTTCTTC TRBV19 NA TRBJ2-1 TRBD2